Shown below are 11 T cell receptor beta chains from a single sample sequenced in a study of CD8+ T cells in alopecia areata. Sample treatment: oral pan-JAK inhibitor, 5-10 mg twice daily. TCR sequencing used cDNA made by reverse transcription of extracted RNA. Profiled with immunoSEQ multiplex PCR; TCRdb holds only in-frame clones, not every one. The sample holds under 150,000 clones; roughly four fifths are singletons and the top ten take around 25%. Sample: CD8+ T cells sorted from blood, taken at week 4, from a patient treated with tofacitinib. The receptors stem from a human donor with alopecia areata.

This chain uses TRBV7-6 with TRBJ2-5; a weak D match, TRBD2 (6 bases). CDR1 is SGHVS, CDR2 FNYEAQ, per germline. The V and J ends lost 1 base and 4 bases respectively, with 7 bases between them. The CDR3 is made up of 13 amino acids. CDR3: CASSLDGGETQYF. CDR3 nucleotide sequence: TGTGCCAGCAGCTTAGACGGGGGAGAGACCCAGTACTTC.

Only a few counts were recorded for this clone. This chain joins TRBV29-1 and TRBJ2-5; 8 bases match TRBD1. Germline V gives CDR1 SQVTM, CDR2 ANQGSEA. With V trimmed by 3 bases and J by 4 bases, 7 bases remained unmatched. CDR3 length: 14 amino acids. The CDR3 DNA is TGCAGCGTTGAGTTCCTAGACAGGGGAGAGACCCAGTACTTC. This translates into CSVEFLDRGETQYF.

The chain joins TRBV2 to TRBJ2-7; unclear D gene. In germline, CDR1 is SNHLY, CDR2 FYNNEI. Trimming pared 0 bases from V and 1 base from J, leaving 7 bases between. This CDR3 region has 14 residues. The CDR3 reads CASSEANKSYEQYF. In nucleotides, the CDR3 is TGTGCCAGCAGTGAAGCGAACAAGTCCTACGAGCAGTACTTC.

The chain couples TRBV11-2 to TRBJ1-5; D is perhaps TRBD1 (5 bases). This CDR3 has 13 residues. With 4 bases removed from V and 6 bases from J, the gap between germline ends came to 10 bases. The germline CDR1 and CDR2 sequences are SGHAT and FQNNGV. The CDR3 DNA follows: TGTGCCAGCAGCTCCGGGACCTCTCAGCCCCAGCATTTT. Translating it yields CASSSGTSQPQHF.

V usage is TRBV4-3 and J usage is TRBJ2-7; the D gene could be TRBD1 or TRBD2 (5 bases each). The CDR3 sequence is 14 residues long. Germline values: CDR1 LGHNA, CDR2 YSLEER. Trimming took 0 bases from V and 4 from J, leaving 10 bases between them. CDR3: CASSQERGSYEQYF. In DNA form, the CDR3 reads TGCGCCAGCAGCCAAGAGAGGGGATCGTACGAGCAGTACTTC.

V gene TRBV2 combines with J gene TRBJ2-3; 7 bases align to TRBD1. The CDR3 has 16 amino acids. Losses at the gene ends were 7 bases for V and 2 bases for J; bases not matched to a gene: 12. Germline CDR1 reads SNHLY; CDR2 reads FYNNEI. The CDR3 nucleotides are TGTGCCAGCAATACCGGGACAGCCCCGTACACAGATACGCAGTATTTT. Its protein is CASNTGTAPYTDTQYF.

This sequence joins TRBV6-1 and TRBJ2-7; D is unresolved. CDR3 length: 15 amino acids. The germline V and J ends were trimmed by 6 bases and 2 bases, with 17 bases remaining between them. CDR1 and CDR2 from the germline V gene are MNHNS and SASEGT. In DNA, the CDR3 is TGTGCCAGCAGGCCCCGACCCGGGCCACCCTACGAGCAGTACTTC. It is translated as CASRPRPGPPYEQYF.

The chain uses TRBV6-5 and TRBJ1-1; D is uncertain. V was pared by 2 bases and J by 5 bases, with 9 bases between. This CDR3 is 13 amino acids long. Germline values: CDR1 MNHEY, CDR2 SVGAGI. The CDR3 region has the DNA TGTGCCAGCAGTTACGCGCCTGGTACTGAAGCTTTCTTT. This gives the protein CASSYAPGTEAFF.

This clone was picked up a small number of times. The genes are TRBV6-6 and TRBJ2-1; tentative D call: TRBD2 (6 bases). In germline, CDR1 is MNHNY, CDR2 SVGAGI (reference sequence). Trimming took off 4 bases at V and 9 bases at J, with 13 bases between the two ends. The CDR3 extends over 13 amino acids. The DNA of the CDR3 is TGTGCCAGCAGTTGGGACTGGGGCGGTGAGCAGTTCTTC. Translated: CASSWDWGGEQFF.

V gene TRBV4-1 combines with J gene TRBJ2-2; D is perhaps TRBD2 (5 bases). This CDR3 has 16 amino acids. Germline CDR1 and CDR2: MGHRA and YSYEKL. The V end was cut by 0 bases, the J end by 5 bases, with 13 bases between. The CDR3 DNA reads as TGCGCCAGCAGCCAAGATGAGGTAGCGAGAACCGGGGAGCTGTTTTTT. Its translation is CASSQDEVARTGELFF.

V and J are TRBV9 and TRBJ2-1; D gene unclear. Germline values: CDR1 SGDLS, CDR2 YYNGEE. The CDR3 contains 15 residues. The germline V and J ends were trimmed by 3 bases and 4 bases, with 14 bases remaining between them. The CDR3 DNA is TGTGCCAGCAGCGAAGGCTCGATACTATACAATGAGCAGTTCTTC. This codes for CASSEGSILYNEQFF.